Shown below are 17 T cell receptor beta chains from a single sample sequenced in a study of human T cells and chemical hapten exposure. Time point defined: patch test 2, 6 weeks after DPC sensitization. Treatment denoted: therapeutic diphenylcyclopropenone sensitization with weekly scalp DPC. Each CDR3 protein gets one entry after TCRdb re-called the RACE reads with MiXCR. The table lists about 100,000 distinct CDR3 sequences, roughly 11% of them singletons. Source: whole blood, taken in connection with sensitization to the hapten diphenylcyclopropenone (DPC). Receptors originate from a woman in her forties with alopecia areata. Some clones in this sample may be carry-over from other donors' samples.

The rearrangement links TRBV7-2 to TRBJ2-3; a weak D match, TRBD1 (5 bases). V lost 5 bases and J lost 2, with 14 bases in between. The germline CDR1 and CDR2 sequences are SGHTA and FQGNSA. The CDR3 contains 15 residues. The CDR3 spells CASSKSGHPTDTQYF. CDR3 sequence (DNA): TGTGCCAGCAGCAAGTCTGGACACCCCACAGATACGCAGTATTTT. The full variable domain, in which reference TRBV7-2 and TRBJ2-3 provide the parts outside the CDR3, is GAGVSQSPSNKVTEKGKDVELRCDPISGHTALYWYRQSLGQGLEFLIYFQGNSAPDKSGLPSDRFSAERTGGSVSTLTIQRTQQEDSAVYLCASSKSGHPTDTQYFGPGTRLTVL.

The chain combines TRBV11-2 with TRBJ2-7; 7 bases are shared with TRBD1. The trim removed 3 bases at V and 6 bases at J, leaving 5 bases unmatched. This CDR3 comprises 13 residues. Germline assignment: CDR1 SGHAT and CDR2 FQNNGV. CDR3 loop: CASSLTTGTEQYF. Here the CDR3 DNA reads TGTGCCAGCAGCTTGACGACAGGGACCGAGCAGTACTTC.

The V gene is TRBV6-1, the J gene TRBJ1-6; D call uncertain. CDR1 is MNHNS and CDR2 is SASEGT in the germline V gene. CDR3 length: 17 residues. Trimming pared 7 bases from V and 0 bases from J, leaving 16 bases between. Written as DNA, the CDR3 is TGTGCCAGCAAAGAGGGATCTCCAAGCTCCTATAATTCACCCCTCCACTTT. Amino acid sequence: CASKEGSPSSYNSPLHF.

This clonotype was observed many times. The chain joins TRBV28 to TRBJ2-7; either TRBD1 or TRBD2 may fit D (6 bases each). Looked up from germline, CDR1 is MDHEN and CDR2 is SYDVKM. This CDR3 has 12 amino acids. V was cut by 6 bases and J by 7 bases, with 13 bases left in between. The CDR3 loop is CASSLTGREQYF. The DNA for the CDR3 is TGTGCCAGCAGCCTTACAGGGAGGGAGCAGTACTTC.

The chain carries TRBV6-5 and TRBJ2-1, with TRBD2 matching over 9 bases. From germline, CDR1 is MNHEY and CDR2 SVGAGI. The CDR3 totals 17 residues. J lost 9 bases, V lost 2 bases, and 14 bases had no gene match. The CDR3 DNA follows: TGTGCCAGCAGTTACCCGCGAGCGGGGGGAGGGGGGAGTGAGCAGTTCTTC. Its protein product is CASSYPRAGGGGSEQFF.

V and J are TRBV7-2 and TRBJ1-3; the D is unclear. V was cut by 3 bases and J by 0 bases, with 12 bases left in between. CDR1 and CDR2 from the germline V gene are SGHTA and FQGNSA. The CDR3 is 16 amino acids. The CDR3 DNA reads TGTGCCAGCAGCTTCCGGACCGCCGCCTCTGGAAACACCATATATTTT. This sequence encodes CASSFRTAASGNTIYF.

This clonotype came up a few times. V and J are TRBV30 and TRBJ1-1, with D possibly TRBD1 on 5 matching bases. Germline V gives CDR1 GTSNPN, CDR2 SVGIG (reference sequence). The V gene lost 0 bases and the J gene lost 4 bases, with 9 bases spanning the gap. The CDR3 is 13 amino acids. The CDR3 sequence: CAWSVRGVTEAFF. As DNA, the CDR3 is TGTGCCTGGAGTGTCCGAGGGGTCACTGAAGCTTTCTTT.

This clonotype was detected many times. The gene calls are TRBV20-1 and TRBJ1-5; D gene ambiguous. Trimming pared 3 bases from V and 0 bases from J, leaving 6 bases between. The CDR3 has 13 amino acids. The V gene's germline CDR1 is DFQATT and CDR2 SNEGSKA (reference sequence). The CDR3 nucleotides are TGCAGTGCTAGTAAGGGTAGCAATCAGCCCCAGCATTTT. This codes for CSASKGSNQPQHF.

V usage is TRBV18 and J usage is TRBJ2-3, with a possible D match to TRBD2 (7 bases). Trimming removed 2 bases at V and 8 bases at J, with 11 bases between. This CDR3 spans 13 amino acids. Germline V lookup: CDR1 KGHSH, CDR2 LQKENI. The CDR3 region is CASSPTGRGTQYF. The CDR3 nucleotides read TGTGCCAGCTCACCAACAGGGAGGGGTACGCAGTATTTT.

This clonotype came up a few times. V and J are TRBV28 and TRBJ1-3; perhaps TRBD1 as D (5 bases). Germline lookup yields CDR1 MDHEN and CDR2 SYDVKM. V lost 3 bases to trimming and J lost 5 bases, with 14 bases between them. The CDR3 contains 15 residues. The CDR3 loop reads CASSFKTGGRNTIYF. DNA of the CDR3: TGTGCCAGCAGTTTCAAAACGGGGGGAAGAAACACCATATATTTT. Variable domain in full (rest from reference TRBV28 and TRBJ1-3): DVKVTQSSRYLVKRTGEKVFLECVQDMDHENMFWYRQDPGLGLRLIYFSYDVKMKEKGDIPEGYSVSREKKERFSLILESASTNQTSMYLCASSFKTGGRNTIYFGEGSWLTVV.

This clonotype was seen a handful of times. The V gene is TRBV6-5, the J gene TRBJ2-1; D unclear. Germline assignment: CDR1 MNHEY and CDR2 SVGAGI. Trimming removed 6 bases at V and 6 bases at J, with 12 bases between. The length of the CDR3 is 13 residues. The CDR3 spells CASRLASGNEQFF. As DNA, the CDR3 is TGTGCCAGCAGACTTGCTTCTGGCAATGAGCAGTTCTTC.

This sequence joins TRBV20-1 and TRBJ1-1; D ambiguous. Trimming removed 3 bases at V and 0 bases at J, with 5 bases between. Germline V gives CDR1 DFQATT, CDR2 SNEGSKA (reference sequence). This CDR3 has 12 residues. The chain's CDR3 is CSASHVNTEAFF. CDR3 bases: TGCAGTGCTAGTCACGTGAACACTGAAGCTTTCTTT.

This clonotype appeared many times. V gene TRBV7-2 combines with J gene TRBJ2-2, with a weak D call TRBD1 (5 bases). Germline V gene lookup returns CDR1 SGHTA and CDR2 FQGNSA. This CDR3 has 17 amino acids. V lost 2 bases, J lost 0 bases, and 13 bases lay in between. The CDR3 here is CASSLIRQYSNTGELFF. DNA for the CDR3: TGTGCCAGCAGCTTAATTAGACAGTACTCGAACACCGGGGAGCTGTTTTTT.

Concerning this clonotype: A much larger clone is a single base away; this may be a read error. CDR3 in amino acids: CASSRSTDKQYF. The CDR3 DNA sequence: TGTGCCAGCAGCCGGAGCACAGATAAGCAGTATTTT. The rearrangement uses TRBV5-4 and TRBJ2-3, with no clear D. Germline V gives CDR1 SGHNT, CDR2 YYREEE (reference sequence). This CDR3 has 12 amino acids.

This clonotype was counted only a few times. The J gene is TRBJ2-5, the V gene TRBV27; TRBD2 aligns across 16 bases. Germline V gene data show CDR1 as MNHEY and CDR2 as SMNVEV (reference sequence). The CDR3 extends over 19 amino acids. V lost 3 bases, J lost 5 bases, and 12 bases stayed unmatched. The CDR3 is CASSLRGTSGRAGEETQYF. The CDR3 DNA sequence: TGTGCCAGCAGTTTGCGCGGGACTAGCGGGAGGGCCGGAGAGGAGACCCAGTACTTC.

The chain couples TRBV19 to TRBJ2-1, with unresolved D. V was clipped by 4 bases and J by 4 bases, with 11 bases between them. CDR3 size: 14 residues. From germline, CDR1 is LNHDA and CDR2 SQIVND (reference sequence). CDR3 sequence reads: CASSTPPYYNEQFF. The CDR3 bases are TGTGCCAGTAGTACCCCCCCCTATTACAATGAGCAGTTCTTC.

This clonotype was found many times. The genes are TRBV27 and TRBJ1-6; D might be TRBD1 (6 bases). Trimming removed 3 bases from V and 10 bases from J, with 10 bases in between. The V gene's germline CDR1 is MNHEY and CDR2 SMNVEV (reference sequence). The length of the CDR3 is 13 residues. This chain's CDR3 is CASSLGRGSPLHF. The CDR3 DNA sequence: TGTGCCAGCAGTTTGGGGAGGGGGTCACCCCTCCACTTT.